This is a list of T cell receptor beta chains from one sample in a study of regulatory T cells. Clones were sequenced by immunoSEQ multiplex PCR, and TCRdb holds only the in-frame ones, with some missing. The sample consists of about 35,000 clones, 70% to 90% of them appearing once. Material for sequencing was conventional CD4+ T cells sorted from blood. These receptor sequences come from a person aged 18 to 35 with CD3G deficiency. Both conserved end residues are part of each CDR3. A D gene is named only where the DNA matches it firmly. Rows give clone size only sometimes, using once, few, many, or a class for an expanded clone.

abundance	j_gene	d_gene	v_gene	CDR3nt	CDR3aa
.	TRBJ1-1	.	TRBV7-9	TGTGCCAGCAGCGACTCAGGGAACACTGAAGCTTTCTTT	CASSDSGNTEAFF
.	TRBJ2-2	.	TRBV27	TGTGCCAGCAGTTCACGGGGTGAAACCGGGGAGCTGTTTTTT	CASSSRGETGELFF
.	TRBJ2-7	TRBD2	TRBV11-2	TGTGCCAGCAGCTTAAGACTAGCCACCGCCTACGAGCAGTACTTC	CASSLRLATAYEQYF
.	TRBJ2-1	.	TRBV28	TGTGCCAGCTCGCTACTGGTGGCTAGCCGTAATGAGCAGTTCTTC	CASSLLVASRNEQFF
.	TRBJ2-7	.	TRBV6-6	TGTGCCAGCAGTTACGGGGACGAGCAGTACTTC	CASSYGDEQYF
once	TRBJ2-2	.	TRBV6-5	TGTGCCAGCAGTTATTCGAGGGGGTTAGACACCGGGGAGCTGTTTTTT	CASSYSRGLDTGELFF
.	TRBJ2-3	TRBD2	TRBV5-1	TGCGCCAGCAGCTTGGGAGCGGGAGCAGATACGCAGTATTTT	CASSLGAGADTQYF
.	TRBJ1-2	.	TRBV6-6	TGTGCCAGCAGTCCGGGACGGGTTGATGGCTACACCTTC	CASSPGRVDGYTF
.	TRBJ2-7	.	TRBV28	TGTGCCAGCCAGGGTCCGCACGAGCAGTACTTC	CASQGPHEQYF
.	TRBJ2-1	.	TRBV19	TGTGCCAGTAGTATTCGTGGCGGAAGACCAATAGGTGAGCAGTTCTTC	CASSIRGGRPIGEQFF
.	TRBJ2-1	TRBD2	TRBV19	TGTGCCAGTAGTGCCCTAGCGGGGACCTATGAGCAGTTCTTC	CASSALAGTYEQFF
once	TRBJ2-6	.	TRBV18	TGTGCCAGCTCAACCGGCTCTGGGGCCAACGTCCTGACTTTC	CASSTGSGANVLTF
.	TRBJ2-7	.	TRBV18	TGTGCCAGCTCACCGGACCGCTTCGGCGAGCAGTACTTC	CASSPDRFGEQYF
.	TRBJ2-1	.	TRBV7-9	TGTGCCAGCAGCTTCCCTTCGGGGGATGAGCAGTTCTTC	CASSFPSGDEQFF
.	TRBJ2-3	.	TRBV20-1	TGCAGTGCGACCGACCTCAATACGCAGTATTTT	CSATDLNTQYF
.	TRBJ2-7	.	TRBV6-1	TGTGCCAGCAGTGACCCCGAGGGAGATCGGTACGAGCAGTACTTC	CASSDPEGDRYEQYF
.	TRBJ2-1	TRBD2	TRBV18	TGTGCCAGCTCACCGTCGGGGGGTTCCTACAATGAGCAGTTCTTC	CASSPSGGSYNEQFF
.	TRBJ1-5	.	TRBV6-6	TGTGCCAGCAGGGGCGCATTGGGAAGTCAGCCCCAGCATTTT	CASRGALGSQPQHF
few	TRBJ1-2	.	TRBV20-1	TGCAGTGCGGAAGGGGACCATGGCTACACCTTC	CSAEGDHGYTF
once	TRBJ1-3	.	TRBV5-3	TGTGCCAGAAGCTTGGGACAGTGGTCAGAAGTCGAAGGAAACACCATATATTTT	CARSLGQWSEVEGNTIYF
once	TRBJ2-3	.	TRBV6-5	TGTGCCAGCAGTTACGGGCCCCAGGGGGGAGATACGCAGTATTTT	CASSYGPQGGDTQYF
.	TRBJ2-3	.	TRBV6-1	TGTGCCAGCACTCGGACAGATATCACAGATACGCAGTATTTT	CASTRTDITDTQYF
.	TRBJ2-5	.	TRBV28	TGTGCCAGCAGTTTACGGCCACAAGAGACCCAGTACTTC	CASSLRPQETQYF
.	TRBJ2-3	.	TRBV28	TGTGCCAGCAGTTCACCGCACGGGCCTTCCAGCACAGATACGCAGTATTTT	CASSSPHGPSSTDTQYF
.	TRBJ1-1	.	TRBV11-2	TGTGCCAGCAGCGCCGGTTTGAGCACTGAAGCTTTCTTT	CASSAGLSTEAFF
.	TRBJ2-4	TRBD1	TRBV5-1	TGCGCCAGCAGCCTAGGGACAGGGGTTGGCATTCAGTACTTC	CASSLGTGVGIQYF
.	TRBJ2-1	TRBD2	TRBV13	TGTGCCAGCAGCTTAGTAGGGCCTAGCGGGGATAATGAGCAGTTCTTC	CASSLVGPSGDNEQFF
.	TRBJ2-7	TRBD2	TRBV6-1	TGTGCCAGCACCATTAGCGGGGGCCCCTCCTACGAGCAGTACTTC	CASTISGGPSYEQYF
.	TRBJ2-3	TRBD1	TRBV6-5	TGTGCCAGCAGCTCGACAGGGGCCCGCACAGATACGCAGTATTTT	CASSSTGARTDTQYF
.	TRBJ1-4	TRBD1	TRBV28	TGTGCCAGCAGTCCCCACGGGACAGCTAATGAAAAACTGTTTTTT	CASSPHGTANEKLFF
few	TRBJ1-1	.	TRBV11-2	TGTGCCAGCAGCCCATCGGGGGCACGTGAAGCTTTCTTT	CASSPSGAREAFF
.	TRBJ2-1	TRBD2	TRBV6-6	TGTGCCAGCAGCCGGACTAGCGGTGAGCAGTTCTTC	CASSRTSGEQFF
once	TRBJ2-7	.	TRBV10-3	TGTGCCACCGGGGGTTCAGGGAAGCAGTACTTC	CATGGSGKQYF